Following are 5 T cell receptor beta chains from one sample sequenced in a study of CXCR3-negative and CXCR3-positive naive CD8 T cells. Broader study findings: Compared with CXCR3-negative naive cells, CXCR3-positive naive cells showed more hydrophobic TRB CDR3s.

All TRB cDNA libraries came from 5' RACE performed with UMI labels. Reanalyzing the 5' RACE reads, TCRdb keeps one entry per CDR3 protein, without DNA. The sample includes tens of thousands of distinct CDR3 sequences. No antigen has been assigned to these receptors. The sequencing input was naive CXCR3+ CD8+ T cells from blood. The subset is: CD45RO-CCR7+CD27+CD95- naive CD8+ T cells expressing CXCR3 (TNR3+). These receptors were obtained from a human donor in good health. Some clones in this sample may be carry-over from other donors' samples.

V gene TRBV5-1 combines with J gene TRBJ2-1; the D call of TRBD1 rests on TCRdb alone, since no DNA is present to check it. Germline V gene data show CDR1 as SGHRS and CDR2 as YFSETQ. The CDR3 runs to 16 residues. CDR3 sequence: CASSLALAGGIDEQFF.

The chain recombines TRBV9 with TRBJ1-1. Per the germline V gene, CDR1 is SGDLS and CDR2 is YYNGEE. This CDR3 has 13 residues. The CDR3 protein is CASSGDTNTEAFF.

The chain employs TRBV5-1 and TRBJ2-7; no DNA is available, so the TRBD1 call from TCRdb remains unchecked. Germline CDR1 and CDR2: SGHRS and YFSETQ. The CDR3 runs to 15 residues. This CDR3 is CASSLAPGETYEQYF.

The chain carries TRBV23-1 and TRBJ2-5; TCRdb names TRBD1, which stays unverified in the absence of DNA. TRBV23-1 is given ORF status, its function remaining uncertain. This CDR3 comprises 13 residues. The CDR3: CASSRGCEETQYF.

The chain recombines TRBV28 with TRBJ2-3; no DNA is available, so the TRBD1 call from TCRdb remains unchecked. CDR3 length: 16 residues. Germline V gives CDR1 MDHEN, CDR2 SYDVKM. The CDR3: CASSLLPGSGTDTQYF.